The source of this T cell receptor (beta chain) is a study of blood T cell repertoires in COVID-19. For the study at large: Italy, Spain and the United States were the sources of the convalescent and acute COVID-19 samples. T cells, B-cell-depleted T cells, or PBMCs provided the cDNA or gDNA that served as material.

In the study's own analysis: Estimation of nucleated cell counts was performed using reference gene primer amplification. Profiling relied on immunoSEQ multiplex PCR, and the TCRdb table lists in-frame clones only, not all of them. V, J and clone size were drawn from that table, and D and trimming were deduced from the DNA. The profile shows about 58,000 clones, 70% to 90% of them singletons. After removal of 4 bases from V and 4 bases from J, the junction contained 5 bases not matched to a gene. The germline gives CDR1 SGHDT, CDR2 YYEEEE. CDR3 length equals 15 residues. The TCR sequence derives from a man between 60 and 75 years old with acute or convalescent COVID-19. Sequencing was done on a sample of peripheral blood. The chain combines TRBV5-6 with TRBJ1-1; 12 positions agree with TRBD1. The CDR3 DNA is TGTGCCAGCAGCGGGACAGGGGGCGGTTTCACTGAAGCTTTCTTT. Residues: CASSGTGGGFTEAFF.